A selection of T cell receptor beta chains follows, all from one sample in a study of blood T cell repertoires in COVID-19. Measured with immunoSEQ multiplex PCR; TCRdb has only the in-frame clones, and not every one. The sample includes about 230,000 clones, 83% of them seen just once. Sequences were obtained from peripheral blood. These receptors all stem from a woman in her fifties or sixties with acute or convalescent COVID-19. The CDR3 runs from the conserved cysteine through the conserved F or W. Each record gives: CDR3 DNA, CDR3 protein, V gene, clone size, D gene, J gene. A D gene is named only where the DNA matches it firmly. A row's size may be missing; if present it is once, few, many or a size class.

CDR3nt: TGTGCCAGCAGTTTTCCGCCGGGGAATAATGAAAAACTGTTTTTT
CDR3aa: CASSFPPGNNEKLFF
v_gene: TRBV28
abundance: NA
d_gene: NA
j_gene: TRBJ1-4

CDR3nt: TGTGCCAGCAGCTTAGGCTGGACAGGGGTAGGGGATCAGCCCCAGCATTTT
CDR3aa: CASSLGWTGVGDQPQHF
v_gene: TRBV11-2
abundance: NA
d_gene: TRBD1
j_gene: TRBJ1-5

CDR3nt: TGTGCCAGCTCATCCGGCATGAGGGAGCAGTTCTTC
CDR3aa: CASSSGMREQFF
v_gene: TRBV18
abundance: NA
d_gene: NA
j_gene: TRBJ2-1

CDR3nt: TGTGCCAGCAGCCAAGACTGGGGCAGAAGCGGGGGGCGCTCCGAGCAGTACTTC
CDR3aa: CASSQDWGRSGGRSEQYF
v_gene: TRBV4-2
abundance: NA
d_gene: TRBD2
j_gene: TRBJ2-7

CDR3nt: TGTGCCAGCAGCCGACTAGCGGGTAGTACGAATGAGCAGTTCTTC
CDR3aa: CASSRLAGSTNEQFF
v_gene: TRBV9
abundance: once
d_gene: TRBD2
j_gene: TRBJ2-1

CDR3nt: TGTGCCAGTAGCATGGACAGGGAGTCTGGAAACACCATATATTTT
CDR3aa: CASSMDRESGNTIYF
v_gene: TRBV19
abundance: NA
d_gene: TRBD1
j_gene: TRBJ1-3

CDR3nt: TGTGCCAGCACCCTATTCGGGACAGGGAACTATGGCTACACCTTC
CDR3aa: CASTLFGTGNYGYTF
v_gene: TRBV28
abundance: NA
d_gene: TRBD1
j_gene: TRBJ1-2

CDR3nt: TGTGCCAGCAGCAAATTATTGGACAGGGACTACAATGAGCAGTTCTTC
CDR3aa: CASSKLLDRDYNEQFF
v_gene: TRBV21-1
abundance: NA
d_gene: NA
j_gene: TRBJ2-1

CDR3nt: TGTGCCAGCAGCTTGGCCCCCGGGACTAGCGGGGGGGCCATCTTCGGTGAGCAGTTCTTC
CDR3aa: CASSLAPGTSGGAIFGEQFF
v_gene: TRBV5-4
abundance: NA
d_gene: TRBD2
j_gene: TRBJ2-1

CDR3nt: TGTGCCAGCGAGACCGGGACAGTGAACACTGAAGCTTTCTTT
CDR3aa: CASETGTVNTEAFF
v_gene: TRBV6-6
abundance: NA
d_gene: TRBD1
j_gene: TRBJ1-1

CDR3nt: TGTGCCAGCAGTTTAGCGGACCGGGCGGGGGCCTACACAGATACGCAGTATTTT
CDR3aa: CASSLADRAGAYTDTQYF
v_gene: TRBV28
abundance: NA
d_gene: NA
j_gene: TRBJ2-3

CDR3nt: TGTGCCAGCAGCCCCAATGAGAGGGTTGAGCAGTTCTTC
CDR3aa: CASSPNERVEQFF
v_gene: TRBV3-1/TRBV3-2
abundance: few
d_gene: NA
j_gene: TRBJ2-1

CDR3nt: TGTGCCACCAGTGATAGGGGAGCGGGAGGATACGAGCAGTACTTC
CDR3aa: CATSDRGAGGYEQYF
v_gene: TRBV24-1
abundance: NA
d_gene: TRBD2
j_gene: TRBJ2-7

CDR3nt: TGTGCCAGTAGTATATCGGGACTAGCCCCAGATACGCAGTATTTT
CDR3aa: CASSISGLAPDTQYF
v_gene: TRBV19
abundance: once
d_gene: TRBD2
j_gene: TRBJ2-3

CDR3nt: TGTGCCAGCAGCCAAGGCGGGGAAGCTTTCTTT
CDR3aa: CASSQGGEAFF
v_gene: TRBV3-1/TRBV3-2
abundance: NA
d_gene: NA
j_gene: TRBJ1-1

CDR3nt: TGTGCCAGCAGTGCTAGCGGGGGGGCAAGTGAGCAGTTCTTC
CDR3aa: CASSASGGASEQFF
v_gene: TRBV6-4
abundance: NA
d_gene: TRBD2
j_gene: TRBJ2-1

CDR3nt: TGTGCCAGTAGTATCTATGGGAACACTGAAGCTTTCTTT
CDR3aa: CASSIYGNTEAFF
v_gene: TRBV19
abundance: NA
d_gene: NA
j_gene: TRBJ1-1